What follows describes a single TCR beta chain. Germline V gene sequence: CDR1 SGDLS, CDR2 YYNGEE. This CDR3 contains 14 residues. V was trimmed by 0 bases and J by 7 bases, leaving 13 bases between them. These data originate in a study of blood T cell repertoires in COVID-19. Turning to the study itself: Both acute and convalescent COVID-19 samples were obtained from the United States, Italy and Spain. Sample material is recorded as cDNA or gDNA derived from T cells, B-cell-depleted T cells, or PBMCs.

Source study methods: Reference gene primer amplification gave estimated nucleated cell counts. Here immunoSEQ multiplex PCR was the method, and the copy in TCRdb shows in-frame clones only, minus some. From that table come the V and J calls and clone size; the DNA was used to work out D and trimming. Among 99,000 or so clones listed, 65% to 80% were seen once. The chain couples TRBV9 to TRBJ1-2, with D tentatively TRBD1 (5 bases). The sequence derives from a woman in her 70s with acute or convalescent COVID-19. Source material: peripheral blood. CDR3 amino acids: CASSVGQGKGGYTF. The CDR3 nucleotides read TGTGCCAGCAGCGTAGGGCAGGGTAAAGGTGGCTACACCTTC.